Sequencing of this TCR beta chain was carried out in a study of T cells in Graves' hyperthyroidism and ophthalmopathy. Overall study: Peripheral blood was acquired at first diagnosis, ahead of any therapy whatsoever.

V was shortened by 4 bases and J by 9 bases, with 19 bases between the two germline ends. The CDR3 contains 16 residues. Germline CDR1 MNHEY, CDR2 SMNVEV (reference sequence). A patient was excluded if there was uncontrolled infection, other autoimmune disease, pregnancy or lactation. Every diagnosis used clinical symptoms, serum thyroxine and TRAb, thyroid ultrasound and orbital computed tomography. PBMCs were sourced from roughly 10 ml fresh peripheral blood. Researchers amplified the TCR beta CDR3 regions from RNA transcripts. The study used the HTBI primer set for a first-round RT-PCR of the TCR CDR3. TCRdb fed the multiplex PCR reads into MiXCR, producing one record per CDR3 protein. The sample lists under 400,000 distinct CDR3 sequences, over 11% occurring once.

The TCR comes from a woman aged 55 to 70 with Graves' hyperthyroidism. The chain combines TRBV27 with TRBJ1-6; D uncertain. Sample: blood. DNA of the CDR3: TGTGCCAGCAGTTCATCCCAACGAATTAGGATTTCACCCCTCCACTTT. It yields the protein CASSSSQRIRISPLHF.